One and the same sample provided the 4 T cell receptor beta chains below, sequenced in a study of T cell responses to AZD1222 COVID-19 vaccine. Only in-frame clones appear in the TCRdb table, and some are missing; sequencing was by immunoSEQ multiplex PCR. Altogether some 130,000 clones are present, roughly 93% being singletons, with the ten largest covering around 3.1%. The material was peripheral blood, obtained on day 0 of AZD1222 vaccination. The receptors shown here come from an adult in good health.

The J gene is TRBJ2-1, the V gene TRBV10-1, with TRBD2 identical over 8 bases. The CDR3 has 14 residues. With V trimmed by 5 bases and J by 5 bases, 5 bases remained unmatched. CDR1 and CDR2 from the germline V gene are WNHNN and SYGVQD (reference sequence). The CDR3 loop reads CASSPTSGDNEQFF. CDR3 in DNA: TGCGCCAGCAGTCCCACTAGCGGCGACAATGAGCAGTTCTTC.

The rearrangement joins TRBV9 to TRBJ2-5, with 7 bases lining up with TRBD2. J was trimmed by 5 bases and V by 4 bases; bases with no gene match: 14. The germline V gene has CDR1 SGDLS and CDR2 YYNGEE. The CDR3 spans 16 residues. The CDR3 sequence: CASSPPLGGPRETQYF. The CDR3 region has the DNA TGTGCCAGCAGCCCCCCTTTGGGAGGGCCTAGGGAGACCCAGTACTTC.

The chain recombines TRBV5-1 with TRBJ2-2, with D tentatively TRBD1 (6 bases). CDR1 SGHRS and CDR2 YFSETQ come from the germline V gene. The CDR3 spans 16 residues. V shed 4 bases and J shed 2 bases, with 15 bases lying between them. The CDR3 spells CASSRDTGPNTGELFF. CDR3 in DNA: TGCGCCAGCAGCCGGGACACGGGGCCTAACACCGGGGAGCTGTTTTTT.

V usage is TRBV7-9 and J usage is TRBJ2-3, with a weak D call TRBD1 (5 bases). The V and J ends lost 6 bases and 4 bases respectively, with 29 bases between them. Germline V CDR1 and CDR2: SEHNR, FQNEAQ (reference sequence). This CDR3 is 19 amino acids long. For the CDR3, the DNA is TGTGCCAGCAGTAAACTGCGTTTCAGGGAAGGAACTAATTCAGATACGCAGTATTTT. Translating gives CASSKLRFREGTNSDTQYF. Looking up the rest from reference TRBV7-9 and TRBJ2-3 gives the full variable domain: DTGVSQNPRHKITKRGQNVTFRCDPISEHNRLYWYRQTLGQGPEFLTYFQNEAQLEKSRLLSDRFSAERPKGSFSTLEIQRTEQGDSAMYLCASSKLRFREGTNSDTQYFGPGTRLTVL.